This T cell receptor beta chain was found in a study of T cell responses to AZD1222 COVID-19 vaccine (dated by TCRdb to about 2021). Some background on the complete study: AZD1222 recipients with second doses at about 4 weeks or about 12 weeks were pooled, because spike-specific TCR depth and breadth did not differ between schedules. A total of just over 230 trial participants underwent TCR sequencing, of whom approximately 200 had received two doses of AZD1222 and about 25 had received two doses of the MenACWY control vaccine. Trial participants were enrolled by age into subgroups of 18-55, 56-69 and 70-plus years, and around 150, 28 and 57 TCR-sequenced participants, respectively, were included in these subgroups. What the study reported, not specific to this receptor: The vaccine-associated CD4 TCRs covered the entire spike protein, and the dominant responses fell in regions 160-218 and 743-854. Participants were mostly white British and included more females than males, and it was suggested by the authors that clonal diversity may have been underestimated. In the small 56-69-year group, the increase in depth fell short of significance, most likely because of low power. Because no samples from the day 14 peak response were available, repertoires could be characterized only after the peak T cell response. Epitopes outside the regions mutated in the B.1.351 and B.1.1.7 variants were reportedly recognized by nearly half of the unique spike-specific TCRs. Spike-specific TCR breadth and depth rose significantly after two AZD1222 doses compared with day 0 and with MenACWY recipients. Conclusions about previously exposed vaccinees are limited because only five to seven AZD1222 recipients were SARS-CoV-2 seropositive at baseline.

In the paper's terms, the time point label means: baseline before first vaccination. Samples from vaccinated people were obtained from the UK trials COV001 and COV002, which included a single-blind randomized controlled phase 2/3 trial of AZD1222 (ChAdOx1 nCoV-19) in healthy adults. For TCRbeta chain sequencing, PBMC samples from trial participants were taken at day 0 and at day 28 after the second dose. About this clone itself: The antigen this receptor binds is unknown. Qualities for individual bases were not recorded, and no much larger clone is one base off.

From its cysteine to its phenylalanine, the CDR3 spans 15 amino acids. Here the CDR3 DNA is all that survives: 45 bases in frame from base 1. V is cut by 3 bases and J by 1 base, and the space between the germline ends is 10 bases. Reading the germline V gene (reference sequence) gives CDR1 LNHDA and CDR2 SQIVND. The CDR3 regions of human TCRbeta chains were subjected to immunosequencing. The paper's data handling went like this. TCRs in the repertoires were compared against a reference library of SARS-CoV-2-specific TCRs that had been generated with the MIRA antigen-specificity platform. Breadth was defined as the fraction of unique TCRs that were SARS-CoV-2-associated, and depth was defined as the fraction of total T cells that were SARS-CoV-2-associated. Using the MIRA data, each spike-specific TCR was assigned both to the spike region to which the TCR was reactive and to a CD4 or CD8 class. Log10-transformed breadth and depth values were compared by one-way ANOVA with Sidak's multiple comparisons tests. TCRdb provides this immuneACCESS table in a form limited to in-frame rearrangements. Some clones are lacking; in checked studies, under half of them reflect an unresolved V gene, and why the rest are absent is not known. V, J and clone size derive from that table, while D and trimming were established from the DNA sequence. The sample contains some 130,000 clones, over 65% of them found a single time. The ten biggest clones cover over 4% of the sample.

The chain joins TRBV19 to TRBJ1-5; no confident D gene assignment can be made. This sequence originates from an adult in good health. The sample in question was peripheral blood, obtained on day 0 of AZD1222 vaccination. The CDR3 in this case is CASSIGPGSNQPQHF. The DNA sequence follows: TGTGCCAGTAGTATCGGCCCGGGCAGCAATCAGCCCCAGCATTTT.